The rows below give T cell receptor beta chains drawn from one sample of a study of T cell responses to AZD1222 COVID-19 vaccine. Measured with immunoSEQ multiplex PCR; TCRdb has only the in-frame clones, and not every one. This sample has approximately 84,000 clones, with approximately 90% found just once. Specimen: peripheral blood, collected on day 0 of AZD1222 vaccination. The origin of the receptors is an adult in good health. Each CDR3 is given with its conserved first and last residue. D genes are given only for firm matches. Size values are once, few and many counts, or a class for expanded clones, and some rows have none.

TGTGCCAGCAGTTCGGGACAAACAAACACCGGGGAGCTGTTTTTT | CASSSGQTNTGELFF | - | - | TRBJ2-2 | 15 | TRBV27
TGTGCCAGCCCCCCGGGACAGATCTACGAGCAGTACTTC | CASPPGQIYEQYF | - | - | TRBJ2-7 | 13 | TRBV21-1
TGTGCCAGCAGCCCCGACAGGGGGACAACTGAAGCTTTCTTT | CASSPDRGTTEAFF | few | TRBD1 | TRBJ1-1 | 14 | TRBV5-6
TGTGCCAGCAGTTCAGTCGGCAGGGGGCATGGCTACACCTTC | CASSSVGRGHGYTF | - | TRBD1 | TRBJ1-2 | 14 | TRBV28
TGCGCCAGCAGCCAATCCCCGGGGAGTAGCTCCTACAATGAGCAGTTCTTC | CASSQSPGSSSYNEQFF | - | - | TRBJ2-1 | 17 | TRBV4-1
TGCGCCAGCAGACCGGGGGACGCCCTGAACACTGAAGCTTTCTTT | CASRPGDALNTEAFF | - | - | TRBJ1-1 | 15 | TRBV5-1
TGTGCCAGCAGCCCCCGTGGGGGACTAGCGGGGGACAATGAGCAGTTCTTC | CASSPRGGLAGDNEQFF | - | TRBD2 | TRBJ2-1 | 17 | TRBV9
TGTGCCAGTAGCTCCCACCGGGACACTAATGAAAAACTGTTTTTT | CASSSHRDTNEKLFF | - | - | TRBJ1-4 | 15 | TRBV19
TGTGCCCCCGGGACAGGGGTTACTGAAGCTTTCTTT | CAPGTGVTEAFF | - | TRBD1 | TRBJ1-1 | 12 | TRBV11-2
TGCGCCAGCAGCCAAGAACGAGGGGGAGAGACTGAAGCTTTCTTT | CASSQERGGETEAFF | once | - | TRBJ1-1 | 15 | TRBV4-1
TGTGCCAGCAGTGATTGGGCTCTCACAGATACGCAGTATTTT | CASSDWALTDTQYF | - | - | TRBJ2-3 | 14 | TRBV6-1
TGTGCCAGTAGTCCCCCGGGGCCGGCAAGCACAGATACGCAGTATTTT | CASSPPGPASTDTQYF | - | - | TRBJ2-3 | 16 | TRBV19
TGCGCCAGCAGCCAAGCCCTATTGGGGGGCGCCTCCTACGAGCAGTACTTC | CASSQALLGGASYEQYF | - | - | TRBJ2-7 | 17 | TRBV4-1
TGCGCCAGCAGCCAAGTTAGGGGACCCTACGAGCAGTACTTC | CASSQVRGPYEQYF | - | - | TRBJ2-7 | 14 | TRBV4-3
TGTGCCAGCAGCCTAGGGACAGGGCGAAATCAGCCCCAGCATTTT | CASSLGTGRNQPQHF | - | TRBD1 | TRBJ1-5 | 15 | TRBV3-1/TRBV3-2
TGTGCCAGCAGCGTAGAGGGGATCGGAGAAAAACTGTTTTTT | CASSVEGIGEKLFF | once | - | TRBJ1-4 | 14 | TRBV9
TGTGCCAGCACCGGACAGATTAACACTGAAGCTTTCTTT | CASTGQINTEAFF | - | - | TRBJ1-1 | 13 | TRBV6-5
TGTGCCAGCAGCGTGATTGTTGGACAGTACAGTACGCAGTATTTT | CASSVIVGQYSTQYF | - | - | TRBJ2-3 | 15 | TRBV5-4
TGTGCCGCCCATCAAGGGTTTCTACGGTATGGCTACACCTTC | CAAHQGFLRYGYTF | - | - | TRBJ1-2 | 14 | TRBV30
TGTGCCAGCAGCCAATGGGCTGGGGGGCCGGTTTTGAGCGTTAGCACCGGGGAGCTGTTTTTT | CASSQWAGGPVLSVSTGELFF | - | - | TRBJ2-2 | 21 | TRBV3-1/TRBV3-2
TGTGCCAGCAGTGATAGTTCGGGACAGCCGAACAATGAGCAGTTCTTC | CASSDSSGQPNNEQFF | - | TRBD1 | TRBJ2-1 | 16 | TRBV25-1
TGTGCCAGTAGCCGGGACAGCCATAGCAATCAGCCCCAGCATTTT | CASSRDSHSNQPQHF | once | TRBD1 | TRBJ1-5 | 15 | TRBV19
TGTGCCAGTATTCAAACGGGGCAGGGATACCAGCCCCAGCATTTT | CASIQTGQGYQPQHF | - | - | TRBJ1-5 | 15 | TRBV19
TGCGCCAGCAGCCTTGGAGGATCTCACTCTGGAAACACCATATATTTT | CASSLGGSHSGNTIYF | - | - | TRBJ1-3 | 16 | TRBV4-3
TGTGCCAGCAGCGGATCGGGGTCAGATACGCAGTATTTT | CASSGSGSDTQYF | - | - | TRBJ2-3 | 13 | TRBV9
TGTGCCAGTAGTATCCTAACTAGCAGATCCGGGGAGCTGTTTTTT | CASSILTSRSGELFF | - | - | TRBJ2-2 | 15 | TRBV19
TGTGCCAGCAGTGATAAGGGGCCCTCACGCGTTGAGCAGTTCTTC | CASSDKGPSRVEQFF | few | - | TRBJ2-1 | 15 | TRBV2
TGTGCCAGCAGTGGATCCTTACTAGCGGGAGACTCCTACAATGAGCAGTTCTTC | CASSGSLLAGDSYNEQFF | - | TRBD2 | TRBJ2-1 | 18 | TRBV2